This entry concerns a single T cell receptor beta chain. This CDR3 region has 14 residues. The ends were cut back, 2 bases at V and 0 bases at J, with 9 bases in the middle. Germline-derived CDR1 and CDR2 are SGHNT and YYREEE (reference sequence). In the original workflow: Nucleated cell number was recorded as an estimate derived from reference gene primer amplification. The assay was immunoSEQ multiplex PCR, and TCRdb's table has in-frame clones only and misses some. V and J calls and clone size are given by that table; D and trimming were obtained from the DNA. Seen here are about 110,000 clones, 85% to 90% observed once, and the top ten hold approximately 1.1%. This entry comes from a study of blood T cell repertoires in COVID-19. Study-level background: COVID-19 samples, acute and convalescent, were from the United States, Italy and Spain. From T cells, B-cell-depleted T cells, or PBMCs came the material, which was cDNA or gDNA.

The V gene is TRBV5-4, the J gene TRBJ2-7, with D possibly TRBD1 on 6 matching bases. This sequence was found in a human donor in a cohort sampled during active COVID-19. Sample: peripheral blood. The CDR3 DNA reads TGTGCCAGCAGCTTCCGGGACACCTCCTACGAGCAGTACTTC. Encoded protein: CASSFRDTSYEQYF.